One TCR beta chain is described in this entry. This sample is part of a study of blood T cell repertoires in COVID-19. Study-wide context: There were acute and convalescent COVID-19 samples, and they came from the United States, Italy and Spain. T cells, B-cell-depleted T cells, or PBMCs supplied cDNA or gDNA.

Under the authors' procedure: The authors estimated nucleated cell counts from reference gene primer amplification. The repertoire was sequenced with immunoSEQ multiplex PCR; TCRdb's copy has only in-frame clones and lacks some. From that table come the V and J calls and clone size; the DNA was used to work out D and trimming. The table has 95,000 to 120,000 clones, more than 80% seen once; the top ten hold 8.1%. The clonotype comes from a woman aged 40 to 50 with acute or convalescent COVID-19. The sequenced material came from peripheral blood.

The DNA of the CDR3 is TGTGCCAGCACCATAGATGGGAGGCGAGGCTACACCTTC. Protein product: CASTIDGRRGYTF. This chain uses TRBV5-4 with TRBJ1-2; D gene uncertain. With 6 bases removed from V and 8 bases from J, the gap between germline ends came to 17 bases. Germline V CDR1 and CDR2: SGHNT, YYREEE (reference sequence). The CDR3 is made up of 13 amino acids.